The rows below give T cell receptor beta chains drawn from one sample of a study of shared clonotypes between healthy human individuals. Here immunoSEQ multiplex PCR was the method, and the copy in TCRdb shows in-frame clones only, minus some. The sample shows some 1,900,000 clones, approximately 94% of them seen only once. What was sequenced was naive CD8+ T cells sorted from blood. These receptors all stem from a man aged 18 to 35 in good health. The CDR3 runs from the conserved cysteine through the conserved F or W. The order of the fields is J gene, D gene, V gene, CDR3 DNA, CDR3 protein. A D gene is named only where the DNA matches it firmly.

TRBJ1-5,TRBD1,TRBV6-1,TGTGCCGCCTGGTGGACAGGGGGAAATCAGCCCCAGCATTTT,CAAWWTGGNQPQHF
TRBJ1-3,NA,TRBV4-3,TGCGCCAGCAGCCAAGATGGGGGGAGTATCTCTGGAAACACCATATATTTT,CASSQDGGSISGNTIYF
TRBJ1-5,TRBD1,TRBV4-1,TGCGCCAGCAGTTTCACAGGGGGGGGCAATCAGCCCCAGCATTTT,CASSFTGGGNQPQHF
TRBJ2-7,TRBD1,TRBV7-8,TGTGCCAGCAGCCCGGACAGGATAACCTCCTACGAGCAGTACTTC,CASSPDRITSYEQYF
TRBJ2-1,NA,TRBV25-1,TGTGCCAGCAGTGACGCCTCCTACAATGAGCAGTTCTTC,CASSDASYNEQFF
TRBJ2-7,NA,TRBV7-6,TGTGCCAGCAGCCCGAACCTAGTGACCTACGAGCAGTACTTC,CASSPNLVTYEQYF
TRBJ2-7,NA,TRBV6-6,TGTGCCAGCAGTTACTCCCCCGGGTCCCTCCTTTTC,CASSYSPGSLLF
TRBJ2-5,TRBD2,TRBV4-1,TGCGCCAGCAGCCAAGAATCGGGGGGCCAAGAGACCCAGTACTTC,CASSQESGGQETQYF
TRBJ1-1,NA,TRBV5-1,TGCGCCAGCAGCTTGAAGGGGCTGGGAACTGAAGCTTTCTTT,CASSLKGLGTEAFF
TRBJ1-1,NA,TRBV9,TGTGCCAGCAGCGTAGTAGGGGACGGCCGCGAAGCTTTCTTT,CASSVVGDGREAFF